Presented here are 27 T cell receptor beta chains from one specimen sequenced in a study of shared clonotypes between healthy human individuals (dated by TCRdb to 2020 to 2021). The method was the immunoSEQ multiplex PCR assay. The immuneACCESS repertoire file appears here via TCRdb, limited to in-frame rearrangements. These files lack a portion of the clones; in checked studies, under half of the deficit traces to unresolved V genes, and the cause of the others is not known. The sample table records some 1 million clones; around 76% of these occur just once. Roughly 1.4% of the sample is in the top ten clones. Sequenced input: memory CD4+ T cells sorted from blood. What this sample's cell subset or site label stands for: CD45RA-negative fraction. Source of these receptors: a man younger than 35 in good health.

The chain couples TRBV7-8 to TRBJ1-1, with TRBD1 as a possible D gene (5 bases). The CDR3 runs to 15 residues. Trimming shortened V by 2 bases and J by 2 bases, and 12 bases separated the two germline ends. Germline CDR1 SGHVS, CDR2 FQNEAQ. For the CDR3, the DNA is TGTGCCAGCAGCTTACGCGCGGGGGAAAACACTGAAGCTTTCTTT. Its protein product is CASSLRAGENTEAFF.

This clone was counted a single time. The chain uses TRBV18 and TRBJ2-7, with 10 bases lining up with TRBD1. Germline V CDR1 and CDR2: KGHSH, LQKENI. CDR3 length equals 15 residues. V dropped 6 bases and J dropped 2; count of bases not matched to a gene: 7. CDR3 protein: CASSSGQGVTYEQYF. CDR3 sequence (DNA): TGTGCCAGCTCGTCAGGACAGGGGGTAACCTACGAGCAGTACTTC.

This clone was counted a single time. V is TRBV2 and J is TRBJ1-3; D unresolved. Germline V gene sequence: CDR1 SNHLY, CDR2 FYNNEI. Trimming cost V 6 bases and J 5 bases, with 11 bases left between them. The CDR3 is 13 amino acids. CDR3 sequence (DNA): TGTGCCAGCAGCCCATTATCCCGAAACACCATATATTTT. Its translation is CASSPLSRNTIYF.

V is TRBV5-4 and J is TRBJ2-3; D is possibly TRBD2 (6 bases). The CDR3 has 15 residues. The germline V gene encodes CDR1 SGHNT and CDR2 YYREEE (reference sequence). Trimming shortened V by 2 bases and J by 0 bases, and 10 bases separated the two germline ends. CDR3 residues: CASSFGGGSTDTQYF. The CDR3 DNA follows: TGTGCCAGCAGCTTTGGCGGAGGGAGCACAGATACGCAGTATTTT.

In nucleotides, the CDR3 is TGTGCCAGCAGCGCCGGGACTAGGGACCAGTTATTCTCCTACAATGAGCAGTTCTTC. Protein product: CASSAGTRDQLFSYNEQFF. The chain couples TRBV5-4 to TRBJ2-1; 8 bases are a match to TRBD2. The V segment lost 4 bases and the J segment 0 bases; nucleotides outside the gene matches: 15. CDR1 is SGHNT and CDR2 is YYREEE in the germline V gene (reference sequence). The CDR3 covers 19 residues.

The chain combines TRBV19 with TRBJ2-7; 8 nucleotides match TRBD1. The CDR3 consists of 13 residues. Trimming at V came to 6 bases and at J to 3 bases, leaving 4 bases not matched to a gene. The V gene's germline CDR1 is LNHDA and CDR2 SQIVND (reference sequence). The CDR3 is CASSRDRNYEQYF. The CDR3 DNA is TGTGCCAGTAGCCGGGACAGGAACTACGAGCAGTACTTC.

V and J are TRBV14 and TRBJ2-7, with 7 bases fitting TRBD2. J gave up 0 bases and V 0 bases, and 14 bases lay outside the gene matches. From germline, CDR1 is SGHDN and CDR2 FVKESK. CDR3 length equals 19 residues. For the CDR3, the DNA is TGTGCCAGCAGCCAAGACGCTCGGACTAGATTTAAAAGCTCCTACGAGCAGTACTTC. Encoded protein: CASSQDARTRFKSSYEQYF.

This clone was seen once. In nucleotides, the CDR3 is TGTGCCAGCAGGCTACCTGGGGAAGAGACCCAGTACTTC. Translating it yields CASRLPGEETQYF. The chain combines TRBV6-6 with TRBJ2-5, with D unclear. CDR3 size: 13 residues. The V end was cut by 6 bases, the J end by 3 bases, with 11 bases between. In germline, CDR1 is MNHNY, CDR2 SVGAGI (reference sequence).

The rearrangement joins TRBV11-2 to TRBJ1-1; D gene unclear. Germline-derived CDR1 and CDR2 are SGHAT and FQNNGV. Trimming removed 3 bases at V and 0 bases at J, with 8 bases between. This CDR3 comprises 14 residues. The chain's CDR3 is CASSFLTMNTEAFF. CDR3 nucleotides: TGTGCCAGCAGCTTTTTGACTATGAACACTGAAGCTTTCTTT.

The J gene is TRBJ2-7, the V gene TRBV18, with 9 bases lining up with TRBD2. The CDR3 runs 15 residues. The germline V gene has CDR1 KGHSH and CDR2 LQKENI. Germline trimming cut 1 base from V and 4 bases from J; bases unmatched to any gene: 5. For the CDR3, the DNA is TGTGCCAGCTCACCACGAGCGGGGGGCCTATACGAGCAGTACTTC. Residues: CASSPRAGGLYEQYF. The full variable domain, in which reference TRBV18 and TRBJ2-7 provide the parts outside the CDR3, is NAGVMQNPRHLVRRRGQEARLRCSPMKGHSHVYWYRQLPEEGLKFMVYLQKENIIDESGMPKERFSAEFPKEGPSILRIQQVVRGDSAAYFCASSPRAGGLYEQYFGPGTRLTVT.

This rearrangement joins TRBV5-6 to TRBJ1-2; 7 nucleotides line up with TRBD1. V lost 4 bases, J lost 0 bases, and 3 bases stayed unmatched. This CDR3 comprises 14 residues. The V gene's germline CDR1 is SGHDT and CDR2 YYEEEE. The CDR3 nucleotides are TGTGCCAGCAGCGGGACAGCGACTAACTATGGCTACACCTTC. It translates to CASSGTATNYGYTF.

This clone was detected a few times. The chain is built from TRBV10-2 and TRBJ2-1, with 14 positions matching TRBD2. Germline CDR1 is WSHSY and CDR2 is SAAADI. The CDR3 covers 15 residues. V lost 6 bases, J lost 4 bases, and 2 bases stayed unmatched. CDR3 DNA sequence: TGCGCCAGCAGGGGGACTAGCGGGGGATACAATGAGCAGTTCTTC. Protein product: CASRGTSGGYNEQFF.

The CDR3 here is CASSPRPGTEAFF. CDR3 coding DNA: TGTGCCAGCAGCCCACGGCCGGGGACTGAAGCTTTCTTT. The chain uses TRBV21-1 and TRBJ1-1. TRBV21-1 is designated a pseudogene. The CDR3 has 13 residues.

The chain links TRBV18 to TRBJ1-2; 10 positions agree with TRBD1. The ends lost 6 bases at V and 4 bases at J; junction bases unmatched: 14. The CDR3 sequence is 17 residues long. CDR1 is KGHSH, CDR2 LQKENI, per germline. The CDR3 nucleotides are TGTGCCAGCTCGGCCGGGACAGGGGATTTTATAGGCTATGGCTACACCTTC. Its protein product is CASSAGTGDFIGYGYTF.

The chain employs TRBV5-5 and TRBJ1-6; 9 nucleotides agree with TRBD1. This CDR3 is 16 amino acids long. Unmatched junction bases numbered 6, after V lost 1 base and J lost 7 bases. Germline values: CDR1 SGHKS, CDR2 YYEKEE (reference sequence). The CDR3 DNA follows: TGTGCCAGCAGCTTGTTCGGGGACAGGGTAAATTCACCCCTCCACTTT. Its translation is CASSLFGDRVNSPLHF. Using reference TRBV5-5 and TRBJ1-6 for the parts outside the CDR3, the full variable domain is DAGVTQSPTHLIKTRGQQVTLRCSPISGHKSVSWYQQVLGQGPQFIFQYYEKEERGRGNFPDRFSARQFPNYSSELNVNALLLGDSALYLCASSLFGDRVNSPLHFGNGTRLTVT.

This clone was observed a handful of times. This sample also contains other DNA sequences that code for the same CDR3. The CDR3 loop reads CAWSAQQGHEQYF. For the CDR3, the DNA is TGTGCCTGGAGTGCCCAACAGGGCCACGAGCAGTACTTC. The chain links TRBV30 to TRBJ2-7; maybe TRBD1 (6 bases). Germline CDR1 GTSNPN, CDR2 SVGIG (reference sequence). V was clipped by 1 base and J by 5 bases, with 12 bases between them. The CDR3 sequence is 13 residues long.

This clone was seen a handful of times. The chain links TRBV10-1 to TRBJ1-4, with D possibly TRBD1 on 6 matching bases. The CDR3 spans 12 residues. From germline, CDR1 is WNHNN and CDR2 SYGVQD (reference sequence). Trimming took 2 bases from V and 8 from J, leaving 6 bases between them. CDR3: CASSERGEKLFF. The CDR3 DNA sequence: TGCGCCAGCAGTGAGAGGGGGGAAAAACTGTTTTTT.

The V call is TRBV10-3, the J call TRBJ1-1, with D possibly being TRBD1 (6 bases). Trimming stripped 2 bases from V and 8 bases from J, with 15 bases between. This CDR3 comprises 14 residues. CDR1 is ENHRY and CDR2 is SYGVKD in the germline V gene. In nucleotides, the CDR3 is TGTGCCATCAGTGAGACCGGGGGGCGGAGGGAAGCTTTCTTT. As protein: CAISETGGRREAFF.

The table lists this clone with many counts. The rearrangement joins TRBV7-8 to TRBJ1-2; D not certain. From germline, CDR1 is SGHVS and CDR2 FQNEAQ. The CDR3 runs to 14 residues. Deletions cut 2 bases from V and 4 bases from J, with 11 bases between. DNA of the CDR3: TGTGCCAGCAGCTTAAGGGAAGGGTCCTATGGCTACACCTTC. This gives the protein CASSLREGSYGYTF.

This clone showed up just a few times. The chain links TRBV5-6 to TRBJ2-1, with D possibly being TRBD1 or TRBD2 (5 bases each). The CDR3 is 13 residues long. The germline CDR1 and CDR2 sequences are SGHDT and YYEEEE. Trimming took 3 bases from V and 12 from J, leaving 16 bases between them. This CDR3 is CASSWGTAGSQFF. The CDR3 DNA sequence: TGTGCCAGCAGCTGGGGGACCGCTGGGTCGCAGTTCTTC.

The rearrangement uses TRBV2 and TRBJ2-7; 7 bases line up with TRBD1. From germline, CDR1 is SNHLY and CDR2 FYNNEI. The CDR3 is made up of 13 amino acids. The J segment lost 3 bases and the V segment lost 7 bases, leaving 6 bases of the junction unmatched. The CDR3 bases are TGTGCCAGCAAAGGGGGCAGCTTCTACGAGCAGTACTTC. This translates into CASKGGSFYEQYF. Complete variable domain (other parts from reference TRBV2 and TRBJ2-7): EPEVTQTPSHQVTQMGQEVILRCVPISNHLYFYWYRQILGQKVEFLVSFYNNEISEKSEIFDDQFSVERPDGSNFTLKIRSTKLEDSAMYFCASKGGSFYEQYFGPGTRLTVT.

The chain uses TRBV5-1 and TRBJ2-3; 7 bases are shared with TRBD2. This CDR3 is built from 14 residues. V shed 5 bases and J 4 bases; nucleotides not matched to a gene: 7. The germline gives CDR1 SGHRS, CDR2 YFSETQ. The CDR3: CASSLLSGADTQYF. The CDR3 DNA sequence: TGCGCCAGCAGTCTGCTAAGCGGGGCAGATACGCAGTATTTT.

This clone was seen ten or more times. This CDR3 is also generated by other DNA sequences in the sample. CDR3 in DNA: TGCGCCAGCAGCTTGGCCAGGGACAGGAATGAAAAACTGTTTTTT. It is translated as CASSLARDRNEKLFF. V gene TRBV5-1 combines with J gene TRBJ1-4; 8 positions agree with TRBD1. Unmatched junction bases numbered 3, after V lost 0 bases and J lost 5 bases. This CDR3 contains 15 residues. Germline V CDR1 and CDR2: SGHRS, YFSETQ.

The CDR3 bases are TGTGCCATCAGCCTCGGACTGGTAGATAATTCACCCCTCCACTTT. Translating gives CAISLGLVDNSPLHF. V usage is TRBV10-3 and J usage is TRBJ1-6; no reliable D call. V lost 6 bases and J lost 5, with 14 bases in between. Per germline, CDR1 ENHRY and CDR2 SYGVKD. This CDR3 has 15 amino acids.

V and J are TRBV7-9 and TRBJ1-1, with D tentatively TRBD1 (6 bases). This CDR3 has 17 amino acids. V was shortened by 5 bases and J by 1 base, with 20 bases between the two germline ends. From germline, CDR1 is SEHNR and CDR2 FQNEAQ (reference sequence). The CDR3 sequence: CASSQHGTSRQNTEAFF. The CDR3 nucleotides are TGTGCCAGCAGCCAACACGGGACAAGCCGACAGAACACTGAAGCTTTCTTT.

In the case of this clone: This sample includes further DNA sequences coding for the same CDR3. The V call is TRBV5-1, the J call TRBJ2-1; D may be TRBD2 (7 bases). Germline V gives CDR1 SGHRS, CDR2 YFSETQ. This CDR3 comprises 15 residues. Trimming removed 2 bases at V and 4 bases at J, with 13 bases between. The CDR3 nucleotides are TGCGCCAGCAGCTTACAGGGAGCGGGGTACAATGAGCAGTTCTTC. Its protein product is CASSLQGAGYNEQFF. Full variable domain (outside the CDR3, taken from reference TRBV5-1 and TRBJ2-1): KAGVTQTPRYLIKTRGQQVTLSCSPISGHRSVSWYQQTPGQGLQFLFEYFSETQRNKGNFPGRFSGRQFSNSRSEMNVSTLELGDSALYLCASSLQGAGYNEQFFGPGTRLTVL.

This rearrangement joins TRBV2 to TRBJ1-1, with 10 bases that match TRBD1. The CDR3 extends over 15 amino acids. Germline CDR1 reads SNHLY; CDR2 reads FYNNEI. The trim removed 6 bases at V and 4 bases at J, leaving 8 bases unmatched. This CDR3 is CASSRTDRGGTEAFF. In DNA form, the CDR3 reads TGTGCCAGCAGCCGAACGGACAGGGGGGGCACTGAAGCTTTCTTT.